This T cell receptor (beta chain) was observed in a study of response to subunit inactivated influenza vaccine. Findings and limits, study-wide: Each seasonal influenza vaccination recruits few new T cells, the authors suggested.

TCRdb reprocessed the RT-PCR reads with MiXCR, giving one entry per CDR3 protein. The sample comprises around 530,000 distinct CDR3 sequences, 16% of which are singletons, and approximately 3% rests with the top ten. Remarks on this clonotype: Its antigen is unidentified.

This CDR3 contains 14 residues. Per the germline V gene, CDR1 is WNHNN and CDR2 is SYGVQD (reference sequence). Trimming stripped 7 bases from V and 6 bases from J, with 15 bases between. V and J are TRBV10-1 and TRBJ2-2, with D perhaps matching TRBD1 (7 bases). This TCR came from a man between 50 and 75 years old who received an inactivated influenza vaccine. This specimen was CD4+ T cells sorted from PBMCs, taken around 25 months after vaccination. DNA of the CDR3: TGCGCCAGCATGGGACAGCGGGCTTCCGGGGAGCTGTTTTTT. This sequence encodes CASMGQRASGELFF.